These T cell receptor beta chains were read from a single sample in a study of OX40 agonist ivuxolimab in advanced cancers. TCRdb keeps only in-frame clones here, not all; method: immunoSEQ multiplex PCR. The sample comprises over 150,000 clones, roughly 94% of which are singletons, and 0.31% rests with the top ten. This specimen was CD4+ or CD8+ T cells sorted from blood, taken in a trial of the OX40 agonist ivuxolimab. The receptors come from an adult with an advanced solid tumor such as melanoma, head and neck, liver or kidney cancer. CDR3s include the opening cysteine and the closing phenylalanine or tryptophan. A D gene is named only where the DNA matches it firmly. The size field is filled for only some rows; it gives once, few, many or a size class.

V gene	clone size	D gene	J gene	CDR3 DNA	CDR3 protein
TRBV9	once	TRBD2	TRBJ2-2	TGTGCCAGCAGTGAAAGAACGGGAGGGCCCGGGGAGCTGTTTTTT	CASSERTGGPGELFF
TRBV9	.	.	TRBJ1-1	TGTGCCAGCAGCATTTCCGGGACGGCGAACACTGAAGCTTTCTTT	CASSISGTANTEAFF
TRBV6-5	.	.	TRBJ1-5	TGTGCCAGCAGTCTCGGGACGGCTTATCAGCCCCAGCATTTT	CASSLGTAYQPQHF
TRBV7-9	once	.	TRBJ1-3	TGTGCCAGCAGCTTAGCCGCAATCTCTGGAAACACCATGTATTTT	CASSLAAISGNTMYF
TRBV28	.	TRBD1	TRBJ1-5	TGTGCCAGCAGTCTCCCTCCCGGGACAGGGAATCAGCCCCAGCATTTT	CASSLPPGTGNQPQHF
TRBV18	.	TRBD1	TRBJ2-1	TGTGCCAGCTCACCGGGACAGGGGGCAAATGAGCAGTTCTTC	CASSPGQGANEQFF
TRBV28	.	.	TRBJ1-1	TGTGCCAGCAGGTTGGGTCAAGAAGCTTTCTTT	CASRLGQEAFF
TRBV7-3	.	.	TRBJ2-1	TGTGCCAGCAGCACTACAGGGATTGAGCAGTTCTTC	CASSTTGIEQFF
TRBV5-1	.	.	TRBJ1-5	TGCGCCAGCGGCCAAGACCCGTACCAGCCCCAGCATTTT	CASGQDPYQPQHF
TRBV4-1	.	.	TRBJ2-6	TGCGCCAGCACCCCCGGGGAGGCGAGTTCTAACGTCCTGACTTTC	CASTPGEASSNVLTF
TRBV7-8	.	TRBD2	TRBJ2-3	TGTGCCAGCAGCACACGGACTAGCGGCACAGATACGCAGTATTTT	CASSTRTSGTDTQYF
TRBV6-6	.	.	TRBJ1-1	TGTGCCAGCAGACGACAGTCTGAAGCTTTCTTT	CASRRQSEAFF
TRBV7-9	.	TRBD2	TRBJ2-1	TGTGCCAGCAGCGGACTGGGACTAGCAGAGGACAATGAGCAGTTCTTC	CASSGLGLAEDNEQFF
TRBV18	.	.	TRBJ1-1	TGTGCCAGCTCACCACCGAGGACAGCAACCTCGAGGGCTTTCTTT	CASSPPRTATSRAFF
TRBV15	.	TRBD2	TRBJ2-7	TGTGCCACCAGCAGACGGACTAGCGGGAACAACGAGCAGTACTTC	CATSRRTSGNNEQYF
TRBV5-4	.	TRBD2	TRBJ2-1	TGTGCCAGTTCGACTAGCCTTAGCAATGAGCAGTTCTTC	CASSTSLSNEQFF
TRBV11-2	.	.	TRBJ2-7	TGTGCCAGCAGCTTAGGGCGGATACCCTACGAGCAGTACTTC	CASSLGRIPYEQYF
TRBV21-1	.	.	TRBJ1-1	TGTGCCAGCAGCGGACGATTCAGGGAATTGGGGAACACTGAAGCTTTCTTT	CASSGRFRELGNTEAFF
TRBV7-2	.	.	TRBJ2-7	TGTGCCAGCAGCCCAGGGCTACGGGCAGGGAAAAGGTACGAGCAGTACTTC	CASSPGLRAGKRYEQYF
TRBV7-2	.	TRBD1	TRBJ2-5	TGTGCCAGCAGCTTAAACAGGGGGCTCCAAGAGACCCAGTACTTC	CASSLNRGLQETQYF
TRBV6-6	.	.	TRBJ2-1	TGTGCCAGCAGCCCCGTACGGGGGAGCTCCTACAATGAGCAGTTCTTC	CASSPVRGSSYNEQFF
TRBV11-2	.	TRBD1	TRBJ1-3	TGTGCCAGCAGCCCCTTGGACAGGGCTGGAAACACCATATATTTT	CASSPLDRAGNTIYF
TRBV28	.	TRBD1	TRBJ1-2	TGTGCCAGCAGTTTAAGTATCGGGACAGGGAACGCCTATGGCTACACCTTC	CASSLSIGTGNAYGYTF
TRBV19	.	TRBD1	TRBJ1-5	TGTGCCAGTAGTATTCCCCCCGGGACAGGGGGACCTTATAGCAATCAGCCCCAGCATTTT	CASSIPPGTGGPYSNQPQHF
TRBV5-5	.	.	TRBJ2-3	TGTGCCAGCAGCTTGGCCGGATCCACAGATACGCAGTATTTT	CASSLAGSTDTQYF
TRBV6-5	.	.	TRBJ1-5	TGTGCCAGCAGTTCAGGCAATCAGCCCCAGCATTTT	CASSSGNQPQHF
TRBV18	.	TRBD2	TRBJ2-7	TGTGCCAGCTCACCCCCCGGACTAGCGGGAGTATCTGAGCAGTACTTC	CASSPPGLAGVSEQYF
TRBV7-2	once	TRBD2	TRBJ2-3	TGTGCCAGCAGCCCTCCTTCTAGCGGGAGGGCCTCACCCGCAGATACGCAGTATTTT	CASSPPSSGRASPADTQYF
TRBV5-1	.	.	TRBJ2-5	TGCGCCAGCAGCTTGTCCCGGGGCGGAGAGACCCAGTACTTC	CASSLSRGGETQYF
TRBV9	.	TRBD2	TRBJ2-3	TGTGCCAGCAGCCGGACTAGCCAGACAGATACGCAGTATTTT	CASSRTSQTDTQYF
TRBV7-2	once	TRBD1	TRBJ1-2	TGTGCCAGCAGCCCCGGACAGGCCGTCTGGCATGGCTACACCTTC	CASSPGQAVWHGYTF
TRBV7-9	once	.	TRBJ1-1	TGTGCCAGCAGCCAGGACCGAGACACTGAAGCTTTCTTT	CASSQDRDTEAFF
TRBV7-8	.	.	TRBJ1-1	TGTGCCAGCAGCTCAACAGGTGCGGGCACTGAAGCTTTCTTT	CASSSTGAGTEAFF
TRBV5-4	.	TRBD1	TRBJ2-2	TGTGCCAGCAGTCGACGGACAGGGGGCTGGCAGGACACCGGGGAGCTGTTTTTT	CASSRRTGGWQDTGELFF
TRBV19	.	.	TRBJ1-2	TGTGCCAGCAGTAAGATCGGCTATGGCTACACCTTC	CASSKIGYGYTF
TRBV10-2	.	.	TRBJ1-6	TGCGCCAGCTGGCCAGGGAATAATTCACCCCTCCACTTT	CASWPGNNSPLHF
TRBV16	.	.	TRBJ1-5	TGTGCCAGCAGCCAGGGGATTGTCAATCAGCCCCAGCATTTT	CASSQGIVNQPQHF